This T cell receptor (beta chain) was obtained from a study of shared clonotypes between healthy human individuals. Only in-frame clones appear in the TCRdb table, and some are missing; sequencing was by immunoSEQ multiplex PCR. The data show around 2.1 million clones, around 95% seen once. A word on this clone: Sequence at one end of the junction differs from germline and may be a read error. The sample carries other DNA sequences with the same CDR3.

The germline CDR1 and CDR2 sequences are KGHSH and LQKENI. The CDR3 is made up of 15 amino acids. The source of this sequence is a man younger than 35 in good health. The sequencing input was naive CD4+ T cells sorted from blood. This sample's subset: CD45RA+ positively selected. This chain uses TRBV18 with TRBJ1-2, with D maybe TRBD1 (6 bases). Here the CDR3 reads CASSPPGAGDYGYTF. Here the CDR3 DNA reads TGTGCCAGCTCCCCACCCGGGGCAGGGGACTATGGCTACACCTTC.